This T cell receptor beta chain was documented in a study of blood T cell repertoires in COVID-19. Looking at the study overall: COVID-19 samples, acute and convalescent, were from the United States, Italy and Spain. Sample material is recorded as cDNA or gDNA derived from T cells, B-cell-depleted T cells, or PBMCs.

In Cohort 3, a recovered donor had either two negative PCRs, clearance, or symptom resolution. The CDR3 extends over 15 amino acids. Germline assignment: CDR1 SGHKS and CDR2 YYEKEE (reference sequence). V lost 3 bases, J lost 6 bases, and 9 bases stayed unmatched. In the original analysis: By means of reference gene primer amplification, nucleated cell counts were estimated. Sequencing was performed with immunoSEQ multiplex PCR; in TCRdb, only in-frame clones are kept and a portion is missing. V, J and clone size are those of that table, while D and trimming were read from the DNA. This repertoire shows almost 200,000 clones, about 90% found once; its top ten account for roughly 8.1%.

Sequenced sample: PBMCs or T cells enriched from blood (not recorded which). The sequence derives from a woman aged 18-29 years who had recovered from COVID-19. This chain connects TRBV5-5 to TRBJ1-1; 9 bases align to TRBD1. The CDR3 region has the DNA TGTGCCAGCAGCTGGGGACAGGGATTTGGGGCTGAAGCTTTCTTT. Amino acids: CASSWGQGFGAEAFF.